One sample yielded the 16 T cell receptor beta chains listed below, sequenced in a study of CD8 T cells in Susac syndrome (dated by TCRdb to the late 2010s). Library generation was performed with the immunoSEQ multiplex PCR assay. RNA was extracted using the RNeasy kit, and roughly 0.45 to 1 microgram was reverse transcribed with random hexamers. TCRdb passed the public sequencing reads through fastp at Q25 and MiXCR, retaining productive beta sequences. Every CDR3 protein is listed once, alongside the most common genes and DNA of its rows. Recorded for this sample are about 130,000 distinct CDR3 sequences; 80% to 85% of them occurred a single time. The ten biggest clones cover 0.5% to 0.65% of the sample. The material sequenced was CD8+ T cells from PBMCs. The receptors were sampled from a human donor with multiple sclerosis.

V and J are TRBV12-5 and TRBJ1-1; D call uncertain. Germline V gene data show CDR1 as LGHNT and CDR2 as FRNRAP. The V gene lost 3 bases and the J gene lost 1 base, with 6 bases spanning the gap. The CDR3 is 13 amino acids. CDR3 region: CASGLTENTEAFF. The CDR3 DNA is TGTGCTAGTGGTTTAACAGAGAACACTGAAGCTTTCTTT.

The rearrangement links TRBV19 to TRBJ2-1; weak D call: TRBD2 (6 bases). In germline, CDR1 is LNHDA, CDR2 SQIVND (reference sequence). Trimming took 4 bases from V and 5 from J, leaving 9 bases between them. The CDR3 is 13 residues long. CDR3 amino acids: CASSRGGNNEQFF. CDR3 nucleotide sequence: TGTGCCAGTAGTAGGGGCGGGAACAATGAGCAGTTCTTC.

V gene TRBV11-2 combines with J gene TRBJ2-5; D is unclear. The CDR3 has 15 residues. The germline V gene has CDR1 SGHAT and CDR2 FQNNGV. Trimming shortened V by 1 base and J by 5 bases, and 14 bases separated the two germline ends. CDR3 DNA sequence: TGTGCCAGCAGCTTAGGTTACGGTCAGAGGGAGACCCAGTACTTC. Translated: CASSLGYGQRETQYF.

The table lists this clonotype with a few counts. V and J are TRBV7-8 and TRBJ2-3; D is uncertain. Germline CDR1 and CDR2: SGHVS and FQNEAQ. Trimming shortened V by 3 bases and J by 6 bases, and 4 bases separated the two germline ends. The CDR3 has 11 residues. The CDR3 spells CASSLDDTQYF. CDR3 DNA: TGTGCCAGCAGCTTGGATGATACGCAGTATTTT. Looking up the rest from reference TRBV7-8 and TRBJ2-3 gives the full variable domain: GAGVSQSPRYKVAKRGQDVALRCDPISGHVSLFWYQQALGQGPEFLTYFQNEAQLDKSGLPSDRFFAERPEGSVSTLKIQRTQQEDSAVYLCASSLDDTQYFGPGTRLTVL.

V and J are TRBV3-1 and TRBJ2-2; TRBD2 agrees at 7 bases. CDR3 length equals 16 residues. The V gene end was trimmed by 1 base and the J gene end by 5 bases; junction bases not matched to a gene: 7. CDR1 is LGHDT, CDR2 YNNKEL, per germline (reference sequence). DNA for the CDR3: TGTGCCAGCAGCCAAGGCACAGCGGGGCAAACCGGGGAGCTGTTTTTT. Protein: CASSQGTAGQTGELFF. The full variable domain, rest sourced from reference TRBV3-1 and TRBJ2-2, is DTAVSQTPKYLVTQMGNDKSIKCEQNLGHDTMYWYKQDSKKFLKIMFSYNNKELIINETVPNRFSPKSPDKAHLNLHINSLELGDSAVYFCASSQGTAGQTGELFFGEGSRLTVL.

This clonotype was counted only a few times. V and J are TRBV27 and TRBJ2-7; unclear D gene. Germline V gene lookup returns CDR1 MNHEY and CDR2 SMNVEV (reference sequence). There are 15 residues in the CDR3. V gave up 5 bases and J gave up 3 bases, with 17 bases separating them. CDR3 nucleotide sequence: TGTGCCAGCAGTCCCGGGCCCAAGTGTGTCTACGAGCAGTACGTC. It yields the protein CASSPGPKCVYEQYV.

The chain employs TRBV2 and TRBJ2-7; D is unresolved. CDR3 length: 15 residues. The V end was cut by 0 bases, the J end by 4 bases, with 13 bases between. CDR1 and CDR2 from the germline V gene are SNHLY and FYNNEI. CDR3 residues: CASSEAPQPSYEQYF. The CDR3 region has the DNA TGTGCCAGCAGTGAAGCCCCACAGCCTTCATACGAGCAGTACTTC. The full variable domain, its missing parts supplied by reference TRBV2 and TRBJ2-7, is EPEVTQTPSHQVTQMGQEVILRCVPISNHLYFYWYRQILGQKVEFLVSFYNNEISEKSEIFDDQFSVERPDGSNFTLKIRSTKLEDSAMYFCASSEAPQPSYEQYFGPGTRLTVT.

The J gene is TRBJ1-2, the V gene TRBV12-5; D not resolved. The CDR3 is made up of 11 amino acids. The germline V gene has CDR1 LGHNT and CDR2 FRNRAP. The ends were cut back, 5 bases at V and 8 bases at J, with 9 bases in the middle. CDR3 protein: CASGLPPGYTF. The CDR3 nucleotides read TGTGCTAGTGGTCTCCCCCCGGGCTACACCTTC.

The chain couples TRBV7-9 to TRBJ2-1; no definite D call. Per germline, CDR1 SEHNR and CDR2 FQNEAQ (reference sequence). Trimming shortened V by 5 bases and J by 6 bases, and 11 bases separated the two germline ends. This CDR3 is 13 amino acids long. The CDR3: CASSPDGSNEQFF. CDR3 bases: TGTGCCAGCAGCCCCGACGGATCCAATGAGCAGTTCTTC.

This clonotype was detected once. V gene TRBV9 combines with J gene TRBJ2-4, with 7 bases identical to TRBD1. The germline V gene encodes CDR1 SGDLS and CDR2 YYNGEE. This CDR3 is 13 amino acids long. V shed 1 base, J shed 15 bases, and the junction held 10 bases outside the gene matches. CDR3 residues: CASSVPNGQALYF. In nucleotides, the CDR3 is TGTGCCAGCAGCGTACCAAACGGACAGGCTCTGTACTTC.

The CDR3 sequence is CSAPREDRGREAFF. CDR3 bases: TGCAGTGCCCCTAGAGAGGACAGGGGGCGAGAAGCTTTCTTT. This rearrangement joins TRBV20-1 to TRBJ1-1, with 11 bases that match TRBD1. This CDR3 region has 14 residues. The germline gives CDR1 DFQATT, CDR2 SNEGSKA (reference sequence). V was clipped by 6 bases and J by 8 bases; unmatched bases: 11.

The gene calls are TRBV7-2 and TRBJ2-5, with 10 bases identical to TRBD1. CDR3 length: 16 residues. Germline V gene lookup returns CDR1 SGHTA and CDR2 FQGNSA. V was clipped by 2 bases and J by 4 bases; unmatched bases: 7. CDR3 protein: CASSLMDRGRRETQYF. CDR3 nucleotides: TGTGCCAGCAGCTTAATGGACAGGGGGAGAAGAGAGACCCAGTACTTC.

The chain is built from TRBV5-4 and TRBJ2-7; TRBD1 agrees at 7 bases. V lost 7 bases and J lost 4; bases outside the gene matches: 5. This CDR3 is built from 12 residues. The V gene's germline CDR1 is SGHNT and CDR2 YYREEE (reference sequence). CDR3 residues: CASWDSQYEQYF. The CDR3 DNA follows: TGTGCCAGCTGGGACAGTCAATACGAGCAGTACTTC.

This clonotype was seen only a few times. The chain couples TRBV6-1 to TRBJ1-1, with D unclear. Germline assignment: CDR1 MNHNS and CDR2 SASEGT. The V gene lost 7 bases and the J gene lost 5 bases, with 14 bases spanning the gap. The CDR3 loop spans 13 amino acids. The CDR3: CASTEALNTEAFF. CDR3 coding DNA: TGTGCCAGCACCGAAGCCCTTAATACTGAAGCTTTCTTT.

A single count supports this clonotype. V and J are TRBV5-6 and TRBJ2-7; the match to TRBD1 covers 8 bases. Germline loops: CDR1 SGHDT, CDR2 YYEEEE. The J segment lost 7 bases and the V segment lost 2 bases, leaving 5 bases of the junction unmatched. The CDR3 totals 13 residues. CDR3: CASSFGTGEEQYV. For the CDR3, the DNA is TGTGCCAGCAGCTTTGGGACAGGCGAAGAGCAGTACGTC.

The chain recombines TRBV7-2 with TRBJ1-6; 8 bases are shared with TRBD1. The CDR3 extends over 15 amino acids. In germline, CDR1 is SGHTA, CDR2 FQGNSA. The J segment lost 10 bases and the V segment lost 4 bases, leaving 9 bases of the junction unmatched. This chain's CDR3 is CASSSGQGIESPLHF. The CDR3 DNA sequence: TGTGCCAGCAGCTCCGGACAGGGCATCGAATCACCCCTCCACTTT.